These 15 T cell receptor beta chains were all obtained from the same sample, sequenced in a study of preoperative IRX-2 immunotherapy in early breast cancer (dated by TCRdb to about 2019). In the paper's terms, the treatment or condition label means: preoperative locoregional IRX-2 cytokine immunotherapy. The library was prepared using the immunoSEQ multiplex PCR assay. The immuneACCESS repertoire file appears here via TCRdb, limited to in-frame rearrangements. These files lack a portion of the clones; in checked studies, under half of the deficit traces to unresolved V genes, and the cause of the others is not known. The sample data list under 40,000 clones, and roughly nine tenths of these were observed just once. The ten top clones hold 1.6% of the sample. The material was tumor tissue, obtained after IRX-2 immunotherapy. The receptors were gathered from a human donor with breast cancer.

The chain is built from TRBV7-8 and TRBJ2-2; unclear D gene. Germline values: CDR1 SGHVS, CDR2 FQNEAQ. Trimming took off 5 bases at V and 0 bases at J, with 4 bases between the two ends. CDR3 length equals 13 residues. CDR3 in DNA: TGTGCCAGCAGCAATGCGAACACCGGGGAGCTGTTTTTT. It is translated as CASSNANTGELFF.

The rearrangement uses TRBV6-8 and TRBJ2-1; D perhaps matches TRBD1 (5 bases). In germline, CDR1 is MNHGY, CDR2 SAAAGT. The V end lost 10 bases, the J end lost 3 bases, and 13 bases lay between the germline ends. The CDR3 is made up of 13 amino acids. The CDR3 DNA sequence: TGTGCCATCAGGGAATTTGTCTACAATGAGCAGTTCTTC. It yields the protein CAIREFVYNEQFF.

The chain links TRBV11-3 to TRBJ2-2, with D possibly called TRBD1 or TRBD2 (5 bases each). V was pared by 3 bases and J by 4 bases, with 12 bases between. CDR1 is SGHNT and CDR2 is YENEEA in the germline V gene. The CDR3 length is 15 residues. In DNA form, the CDR3 reads TGTGCCAGCAGCTTCCGGGACGGAGCCACCGGGGAGCTGTTTTTT. Translating gives CASSFRDGATGELFF.

J is TRBJ2-2 and V is TRBV11-3, with 8 bases lining up with TRBD2. The CDR3 is made up of 16 amino acids. V shed 3 bases, J shed 1 base, and the junction held 4 bases outside the gene matches. Per germline, CDR1 SGHNT and CDR2 YENEEA. This CDR3 reads CASSFMTSENTGELFF. CDR3 nucleotides: TGTGCCAGCAGCTTCATGACTAGCGAGAACACCGGGGAGCTGTTTTTT.

The rearrangement joins TRBV15 to TRBJ1-1; D is ambiguous. The CDR3 consists of 14 residues. Trimming removed 4 bases from V and 0 bases from J, with 9 bases in between. Germline assignment: CDR1 LNHNV and CDR2 YYDKDF (reference sequence). In DNA form, the CDR3 reads TGTGCCACCAGCATTTCTGCGGTGAACACTGAAGCTTTCTTT. Its protein product is CATSISAVNTEAFF.

The chain couples TRBV6-1 to TRBJ1-2; D is uncertain. The germline V gene encodes CDR1 MNHNS and CDR2 SASEGT. This CDR3 spans 16 amino acids. Between the trimmed V and J ends, which lost 1 base and 6 bases, there was a span of 18 bases. The CDR3 spells CASSEVEAAVPNGYTF. The CDR3, as DNA: TGTGCCAGCAGTGAAGTTGAGGCCGCTGTTCCCAATGGCTACACCTTC.

This sequence joins TRBV6-8 and TRBJ1-6; D call uncertain. This CDR3 contains 15 residues. The ends were cut back, 0 bases at V and 5 bases at J, with 8 bases in the middle. CDR1 and CDR2 from the germline V gene are MNHGY and SAAAGT. CDR3 loop: CASSYSQVNNSPLHF. The CDR3, as DNA: TGTGCCAGCAGTTACTCCCAGGTCAATAATTCACCCCTCCACTTT.

The CDR3 bases are TGTGCCATCAGCCCCGCCGGCGGGGCCTCCTACGAGCAGTACTTC. Translation: CAISPAGGASYEQYF. This sequence joins TRBV6-8 and TRBJ2-7; TRBD2 might be the D (6 bases). V lost 10 bases and J lost 0, with 19 bases in between. Germline V gene lookup returns CDR1 MNHGY and CDR2 SAAAGT. The CDR3 has 15 residues.

The chain couples TRBV14 to TRBJ1-4; possible D gene TRBD1, 5 bases. This CDR3 is built from 14 residues. Trimming cost V 4 bases and J 5 bases, with 11 bases left between them. Germline V lookup: CDR1 SGHDN, CDR2 FVKESK. The CDR3 sequence is CASSRGGANEKLFF. CDR3 bases: TGTGCCAGCAGCCGGGGAGGGGCCAATGAAAAACTGTTTTTT.

This clone was counted once. J is TRBJ2-2 and V is TRBV28, with D unclear. Germline CDR1 reads MDHEN; CDR2 reads SYDVKM. The CDR3 has 15 amino acids. Trimming left V 2 bases short and J 1 base short, with 8 bases between. The CDR3 spells CASSLGQVNTGELFF. The CDR3 DNA is TGTGCCAGCAGTTTAGGGCAGGTGAACACCGGGGAGCTGTTTTTT. Together with reference TRBV28 and TRBJ2-2, the CDR3 gives the full variable domain: DVKVTQSSRYLVKRTGEKVFLECVQDMDHENMFWYRQDPGLGLRLIYFSYDVKMKEKGDIPEGYSVSREKKERFSLILESASTNQTSMYLCASSLGQVNTGELFFGEGSRLTVL.

Comments on this clone: One end of the junction does not line up with germline, which may come from a read error. This sequence joins TRBV6-8 and TRBJ2-3, with D maybe TRBD1 (6 bases). The CDR3 length is 14 residues. The V gene's germline CDR1 is MNHGY and CDR2 SAAAGT. The CDR3 DNA follows: TGTGCCATCAGTTCGGACAGTAGCACAGATACGCAGTATTTT. This encodes CAISSDSSTDTQYF.

The V call is TRBV18, the J call TRBJ2-5; TRBD2 aligns across 11 bases. Trimming took 0 bases from V and 3 from J; bases not matched to a gene: 3. The CDR3 spans 16 residues. CDR1 KGHSH and CDR2 LQKENI come from the germline V gene. The CDR3 loop reads CASSPPASGRKETQYF. Here the CDR3 DNA reads TGTGCCAGCTCACCACCCGCTAGCGGGAGGAAAGAGACCCAGTACTTC.

The sample holds one count of this clone. The CDR3 bases are TGTGCCAGTTCCCATCGGCCTAGGTACGAAGAGACCCAGTACTTC. It yields the protein CASSHRPRYEETQYF. The chain is built from TRBV12-2 and TRBJ2-5; the table gives TRBD2 as D, unverified against the DNA. TRBV12-2 is a documented pseudogene. The CDR3 is 15 residues long.

The CDR3 DNA reads TGTGCCAGCAGGACCACAGGGACGAATTCACCCCTCCACTTT. Amino acid sequence: CASRTTGTNSPLHF. The chain couples TRBV7-8 to TRBJ1-6, with a tentative D call TRBD1 (6 bases). V dropped 6 bases and J dropped 7 bases, with 13 bases sitting between them. Germline V gene data show CDR1 as SGHVS and CDR2 as FQNEAQ. The CDR3 extends over 14 amino acids.

V usage is TRBV7-1 and J usage is TRBJ1-1; D is undetermined. TRBV7-1 is an open reading frame, and its role is uncertain. This CDR3 has 13 residues. Trimming took 9 bases from V and 4 from J, leaving 15 bases between them. CDR3 nucleotide sequence: TGTGCCAGAAGCCCCGACTGGACCACTGAAGCTTTCTTT. Translating it yields CARSPDWTTEAFF.